The sequence of this T cell receptor beta chain was determined in a study of blood T cell repertoires in COVID-19. Study context: Spain, Italy and the United States supplied samples that represented acute and convalescent COVID-19. PBMCs, B-cell-depleted T cells, or T cells provided the cDNA or gDNA that made up the material.

This clone showed up just a few times. Original processing methods: Amplification from reference gene primers served as the basis for estimated nucleated cell counts. Measured with immunoSEQ multiplex PCR; TCRdb has only the in-frame clones, and not every one. The V and J calls and the clone size are those of that table, but D and trimming were determined from the DNA. The sample has about 60,000 clones; 76% are singletons. Trimming removed 1 base from V and 12 bases from J, with 12 bases in between. Germline CDR1 and CDR2: SGHTA and FQGNSA. There are 12 residues in the CDR3. This sequence was found in a man aged 50 to 60 with active or convalescent COVID-19. Material: peripheral blood. V is TRBV7-2 and J is TRBJ1-1, with D possibly matching TRBD1 (5 bases). The CDR3: CASSLGLGPSFF. CDR3 sequence (DNA): TGTGCCAGCAGCTTAGGTTTGGGGCCGTCTTTCTTT. The whole variable domain, remainder taken from reference TRBV7-2 and TRBJ1-1, is GAGVSQSPSNKVTEKGKDVELRCDPISGHTALYWYRQSLGQGLEFLIYFQGNSAPDKSGLPSDRFSAERTGGSVSTLTIQRTQQEDSAVYLCASSLGLGPSFFGQGTRLTVV.